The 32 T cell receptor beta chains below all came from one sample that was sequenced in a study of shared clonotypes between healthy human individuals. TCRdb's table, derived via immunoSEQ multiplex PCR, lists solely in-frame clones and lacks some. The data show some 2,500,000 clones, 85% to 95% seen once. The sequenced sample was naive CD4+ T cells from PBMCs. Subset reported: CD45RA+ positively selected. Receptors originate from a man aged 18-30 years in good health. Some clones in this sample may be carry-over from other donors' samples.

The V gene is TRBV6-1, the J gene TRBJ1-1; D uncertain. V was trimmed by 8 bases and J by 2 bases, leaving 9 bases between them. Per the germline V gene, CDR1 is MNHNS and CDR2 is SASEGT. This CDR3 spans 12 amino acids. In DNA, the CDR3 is TGTGCCAGCGAGAGACTAAACACTGAAGCTTTCTTT. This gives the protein CASERLNTEAFF.

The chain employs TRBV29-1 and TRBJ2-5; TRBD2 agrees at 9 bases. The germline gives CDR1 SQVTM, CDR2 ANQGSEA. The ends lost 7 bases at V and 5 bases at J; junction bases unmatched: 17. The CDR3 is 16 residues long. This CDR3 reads CSALLGTSWRGETQYF. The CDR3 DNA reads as TGCAGCGCGCTCCTCGGGACTAGCTGGAGGGGGGAGACCCAGTACTTC.

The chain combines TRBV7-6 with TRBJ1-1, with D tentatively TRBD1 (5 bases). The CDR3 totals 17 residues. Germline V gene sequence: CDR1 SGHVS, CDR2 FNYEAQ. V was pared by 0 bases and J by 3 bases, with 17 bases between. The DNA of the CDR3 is TGTGCCAGCAGCTTAGCACTTGGGCAGCGAGGGGACACTGAAGCTTTCTTT. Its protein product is CASSLALGQRGDTEAFF.

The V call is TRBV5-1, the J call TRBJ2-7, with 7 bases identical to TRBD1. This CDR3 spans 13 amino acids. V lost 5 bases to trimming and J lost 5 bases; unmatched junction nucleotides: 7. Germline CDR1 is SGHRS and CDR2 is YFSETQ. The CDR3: CASSNTGADEQYF. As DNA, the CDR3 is TGCGCCAGCAGTAACACAGGGGCGGACGAGCAGTACTTC.

CDR3 coding DNA: TGTGCCAGCTCACCCACCTCGGGGCTAGCGTCGGCCGAGCAGTACTTC. This encodes CASSPTSGLASAEQYF. V is TRBV18 and J is TRBJ2-7; tentatively, D is TRBD2 (6 bases). CDR1 and CDR2 from the germline V gene are KGHSH and LQKENI. Trimming took off 3 bases at V and 6 bases at J, with 21 bases between the two ends. This CDR3 contains 16 residues.

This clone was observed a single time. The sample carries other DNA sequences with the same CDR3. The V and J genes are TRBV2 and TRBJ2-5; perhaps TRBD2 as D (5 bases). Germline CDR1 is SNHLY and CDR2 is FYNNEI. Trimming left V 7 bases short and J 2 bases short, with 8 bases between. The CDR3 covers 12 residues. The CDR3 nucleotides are TGTGCCAGCAACCGGGGTCAAGAGACCCAGTACTTC. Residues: CASNRGQETQYF.

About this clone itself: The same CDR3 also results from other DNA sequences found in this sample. The CDR3 spells CASSRDSYNEQFF. For the CDR3, the DNA is TGTGCCAGCAGCCGGGACAGCTACAATGAGCAGTTCTTC. The chain uses TRBV6-5 and TRBJ2-1; 7 nucleotides align to TRBD1. V was clipped by 6 bases and J by 3 bases; unmatched bases: 2. Germline CDR1 is MNHEY and CDR2 is SVGAGI. The CDR3 totals 13 residues.

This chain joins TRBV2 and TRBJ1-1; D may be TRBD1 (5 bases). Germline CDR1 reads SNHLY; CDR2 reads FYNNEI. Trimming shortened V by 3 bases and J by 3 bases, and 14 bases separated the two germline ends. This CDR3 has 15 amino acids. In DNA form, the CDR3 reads TGTGCCAGCAGTGACAGGGAACAGCCATACACTGAAGCTTTCTTT. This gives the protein CASSDREQPYTEAFF.

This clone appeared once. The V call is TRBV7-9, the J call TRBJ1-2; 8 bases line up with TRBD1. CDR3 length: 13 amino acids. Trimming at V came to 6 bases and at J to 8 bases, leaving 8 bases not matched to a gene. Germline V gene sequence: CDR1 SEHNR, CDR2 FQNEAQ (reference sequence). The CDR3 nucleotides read TGTGCCAGCAGACTGACAGGGGCCGCCGGCTACACCTTC. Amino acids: CASRLTGAAGYTF.

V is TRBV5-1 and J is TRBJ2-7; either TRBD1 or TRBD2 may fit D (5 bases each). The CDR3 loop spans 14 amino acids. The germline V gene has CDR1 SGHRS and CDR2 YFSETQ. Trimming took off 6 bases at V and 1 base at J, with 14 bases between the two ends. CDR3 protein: CASTRGQGSYEQYF. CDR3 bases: TGCGCCAGCACGAGGGGTCAAGGTTCCTACGAGCAGTACTTC. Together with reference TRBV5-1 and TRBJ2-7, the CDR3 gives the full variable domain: KAGVTQTPRYLIKTRGQQVTLSCSPISGHRSVSWYQQTPGQGLQFLFEYFSETQRNKGNFPGRFSGRQFSNSRSEMNVSTLELGDSALYLCASTRGQGSYEQYFGPGTRLTVT.

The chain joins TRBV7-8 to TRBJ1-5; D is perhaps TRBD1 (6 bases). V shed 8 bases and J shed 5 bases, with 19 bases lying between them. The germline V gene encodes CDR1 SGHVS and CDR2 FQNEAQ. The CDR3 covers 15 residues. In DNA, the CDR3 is TGTGCCAGCTCGGGTATAACAGGGACTTATCAGCCCCAGCATTTT. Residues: CASSGITGTYQPQHF.

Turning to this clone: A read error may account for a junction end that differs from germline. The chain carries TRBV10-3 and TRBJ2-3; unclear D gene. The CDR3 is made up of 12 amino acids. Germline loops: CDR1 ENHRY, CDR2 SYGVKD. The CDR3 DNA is TGTGCCACCACGGCCGGAACAGAGACGCAGTATTTT. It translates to CATTAGTETQYF.

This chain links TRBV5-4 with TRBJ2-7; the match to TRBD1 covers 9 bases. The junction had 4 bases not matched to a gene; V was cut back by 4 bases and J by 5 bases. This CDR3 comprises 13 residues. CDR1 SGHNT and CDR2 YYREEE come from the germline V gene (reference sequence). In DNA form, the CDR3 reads TGTGCCAGCAGCGGCCGGGACAGGGACGAGCAGTACTTC. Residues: CASSGRDRDEQYF.

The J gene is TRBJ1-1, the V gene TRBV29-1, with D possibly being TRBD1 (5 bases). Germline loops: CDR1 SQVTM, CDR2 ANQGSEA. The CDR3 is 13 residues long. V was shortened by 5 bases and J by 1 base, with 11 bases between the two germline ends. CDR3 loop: CSVLRGTNTEAFF. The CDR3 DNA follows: TGCAGCGTTCTTAGGGGCACGAACACTGAAGCTTTCTTT.

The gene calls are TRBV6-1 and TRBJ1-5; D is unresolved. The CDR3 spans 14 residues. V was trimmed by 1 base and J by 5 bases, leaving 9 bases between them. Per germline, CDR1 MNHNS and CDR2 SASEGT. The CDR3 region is CASSEERSDQPQHF. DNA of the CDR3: TGTGCCAGCAGTGAAGAAAGATCCGATCAGCCCCAGCATTTT.

CDR3 DNA sequence: TGTGCCAGCAGCTTCTCCCTGAACACTGAAGCTTTCTTT. As protein: CASSFSLNTEAFF. The V gene is TRBV7-2, the J gene TRBJ1-1; D is undetermined. The CDR3 covers 13 residues. Germline lookup yields CDR1 SGHTA and CDR2 FQGNSA. The V gene lost 3 bases and the J gene lost 0 bases, with 5 bases spanning the gap.

In DNA, the CDR3 is TGTGCCAGCAGTCGACAGTACCCCACAGATACGCAGTATTTT. Its translation: CASSRQYPTDTQYF. J is TRBJ2-3 and V is TRBV25-1; tentatively, D is TRBD1 (5 bases). Per germline, CDR1 MGHDK and CDR2 SYGVNS. Trimming shortened V by 5 bases and J by 2 bases, and 11 bases separated the two germline ends. This CDR3 has 14 residues.

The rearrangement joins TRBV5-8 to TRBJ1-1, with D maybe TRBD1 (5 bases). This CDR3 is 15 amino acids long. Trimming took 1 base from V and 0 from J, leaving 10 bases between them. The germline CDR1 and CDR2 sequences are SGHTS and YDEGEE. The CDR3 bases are TGTGCCAGCAGCTTGAGGACGGGGGTGAACACTGAAGCTTTCTTT. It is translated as CASSLRTGVNTEAFF.

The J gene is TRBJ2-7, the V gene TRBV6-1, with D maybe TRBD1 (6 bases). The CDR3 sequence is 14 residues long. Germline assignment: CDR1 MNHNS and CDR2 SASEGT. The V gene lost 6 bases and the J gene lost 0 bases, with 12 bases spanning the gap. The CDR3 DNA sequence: TGTGCCAGCAGATGGACAGCCAACTCCTACGAGCAGTACTTC. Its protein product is CASRWTANSYEQYF.

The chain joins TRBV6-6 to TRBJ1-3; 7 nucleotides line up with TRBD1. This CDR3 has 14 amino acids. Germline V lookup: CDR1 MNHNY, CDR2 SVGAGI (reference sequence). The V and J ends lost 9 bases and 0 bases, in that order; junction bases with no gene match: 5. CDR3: CASARDSSGNTIYF. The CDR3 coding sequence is TGTGCCAGTGCGCGGGACAGCTCTGGAAACACCATATATTTT.

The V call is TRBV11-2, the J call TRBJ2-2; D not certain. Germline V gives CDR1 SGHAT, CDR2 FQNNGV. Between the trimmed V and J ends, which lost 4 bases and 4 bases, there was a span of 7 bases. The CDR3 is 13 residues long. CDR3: CASSSDTTGELFF. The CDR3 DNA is TGTGCCAGCAGCTCCGACACCACCGGGGAGCTGTTTTTT. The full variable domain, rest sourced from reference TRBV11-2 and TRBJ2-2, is EAGVAQSPRYKIIEKRQSVAFWCNPISGHATLYWYQQILGQGPKLLIQFQNNGVVDDSQLPKDRFSAERLKGVDSTLKIQPAKLEDSAVYLCASSSDTTGELFFGEGSRLTVL.

This chain's CDR3 is CASSYGRLGNTIYF. Written as DNA, the CDR3 is TGTGCCAGCAGTTATGGGCGGTTGGGAAACACCATATATTTT. The chain links TRBV6-5 to TRBJ1-3; D is unclear. Germline V gene lookup returns CDR1 MNHEY and CDR2 SVGAGI. Trimming shortened V by 3 bases and J by 4 bases, and 10 bases separated the two germline ends. The length of the CDR3 is 14 residues.

CDR3: CASSLSRTRPDTQYF. DNA for the CDR3: TGTGCCAGCAGCTTGAGCCGGACCCGGCCAGATACGCAGTATTTT. This sequence joins TRBV7-3 and TRBJ2-3, with unresolved D. In germline, CDR1 is SGHTA, CDR2 FQGTGA. This CDR3 comprises 15 residues. V gave up 3 bases and J gave up 4 bases, with 14 bases separating them.

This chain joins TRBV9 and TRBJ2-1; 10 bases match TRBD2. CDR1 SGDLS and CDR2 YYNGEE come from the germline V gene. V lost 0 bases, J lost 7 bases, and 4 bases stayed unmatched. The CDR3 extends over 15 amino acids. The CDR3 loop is CASSVGPSGSNEQFF. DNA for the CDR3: TGTGCCAGCAGCGTAGGGCCTAGCGGGAGTAATGAGCAGTTCTTC. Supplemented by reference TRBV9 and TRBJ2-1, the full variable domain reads DSGVTQTPKHLITATGQRVTLRCSPRSGDLSVYWYQQSLDQGLQFLIQYYNGEERAKGNILERFSAQQFPDLHSELNLSSLELGDSALYFCASSVGPSGSNEQFFGPGTRLTVL.

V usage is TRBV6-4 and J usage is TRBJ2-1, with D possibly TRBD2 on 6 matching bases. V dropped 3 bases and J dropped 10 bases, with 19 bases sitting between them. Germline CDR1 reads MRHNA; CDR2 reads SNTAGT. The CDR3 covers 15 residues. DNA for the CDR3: TGTGCCAGCAGTGAGCGGGAATCGGTAGTCACCGAGCAGTTCTTC. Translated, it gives CASSERESVVTEQFF.

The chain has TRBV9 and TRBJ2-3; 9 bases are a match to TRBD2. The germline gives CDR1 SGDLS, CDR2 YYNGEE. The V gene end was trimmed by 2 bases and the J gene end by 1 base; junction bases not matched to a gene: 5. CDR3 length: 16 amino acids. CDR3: CASSVFQRGGTDTQYF. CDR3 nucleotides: TGTGCCAGCAGCGTTTTCCAGCGGGGGGGCACAGATACGCAGTATTTT.

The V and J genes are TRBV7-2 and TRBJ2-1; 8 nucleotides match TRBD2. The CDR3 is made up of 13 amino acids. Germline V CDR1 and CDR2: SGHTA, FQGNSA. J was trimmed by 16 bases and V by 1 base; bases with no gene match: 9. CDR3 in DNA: TGTGCCAGCAGCTTAGGCCTAGCGGGTGGATGTTTCTTC. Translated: CASSLGLAGGCFF.

CDR3 nucleotide sequence: TGTGCCAGTAGTATGGGGGGCCAGAGACGTGACGAGCAGTACTTC. This sequence encodes CASSMGGQRRDEQYF. This chain joins TRBV19 and TRBJ2-7; possibly TRBD1 or TRBD2 for D (6 bases each). The CDR3 is 15 amino acids. The germline CDR1 and CDR2 sequences are LNHDA and SQIVND (reference sequence). Trimming cost V 3 bases and J 5 bases, with 17 bases left between them.

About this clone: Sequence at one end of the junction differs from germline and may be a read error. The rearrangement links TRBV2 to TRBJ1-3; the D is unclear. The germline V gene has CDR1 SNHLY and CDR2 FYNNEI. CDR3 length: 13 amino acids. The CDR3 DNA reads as TGTGCCACCAGTACTCGGTCTGGAAACACCATATATTTT. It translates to CATSTRSGNTIYF.

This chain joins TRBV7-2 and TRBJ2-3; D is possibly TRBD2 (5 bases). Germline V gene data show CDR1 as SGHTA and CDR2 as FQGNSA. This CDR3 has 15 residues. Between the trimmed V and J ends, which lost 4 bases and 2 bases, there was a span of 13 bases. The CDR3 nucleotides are TGTGCCAGCAGCTCAAGGATGCGGGCCACAGATACGCAGTATTTT. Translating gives CASSSRMRATDTQYF.

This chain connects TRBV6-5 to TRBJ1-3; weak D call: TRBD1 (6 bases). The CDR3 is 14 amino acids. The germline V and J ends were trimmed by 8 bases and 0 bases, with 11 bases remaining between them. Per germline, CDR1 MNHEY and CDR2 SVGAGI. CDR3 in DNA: TGTGCCAGCTGTAAACAGGGCTCTGGAAACACCATATATTTT. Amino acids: CASCKQGSGNTIYF.

For the CDR3, the DNA is TGTGCCAGCTCACCCTCACTGCCTGGCAGCAACACCATATATTTT. Translated: CASSPSLPGSNTIYF. This rearrangement joins TRBV18 to TRBJ1-3; D unclear. Germline V gene data show CDR1 as KGHSH and CDR2 as LQKENI. CDR3 length equals 15 residues. V lost 3 bases and J 7 bases, leaving 16 bases between the germline ends.